This T cell receptor beta chain was captured by sequencing in a study of cytotoxic CD8 clonotypes in ibrutinib-treated CLL. The overall study: Results showed approximately 25 partial and 2 complete responses; following median approximately 73 months, around 14 remained remitted, roughly twelve advanced. Treatment had run for a median roughly eleven months, range 6 to 36, when response samples were taken.

Produced via immunoSEQ multiplex PCR; TCRdb's table is partial and in-frame only. The table shows about 250,000 clones, with 70% occurring only once. Notes on the study in general: Clonotypes that were public were uncommon, and they contracted or stayed stable on treatment. Clonality rose at ibrutinib response and fell back toward baseline at progression.

This clone came up a few times. The antigen is undetermined. With V trimmed by 3 bases and J by 4 bases, 4 bases remained unmatched. The germline V gene encodes CDR1 MNHNS and CDR2 SASEGT. This CDR3 has 15 residues. The sample consisted of PBMCs, taken after 24 months of ibrutinib treatment. This TCR was sampled from a human donor with chronic lymphocytic leukemia. The chain recombines TRBV6-1 with TRBJ2-1; 9 bases line up with TRBD1. The CDR3 DNA reads as TGTGCCAGCAGTGATTGGGACAGGGCTTACAATGAGCAGTTCTTC. Its protein is CASSDWDRAYNEQFF.